Following are 9 T cell receptor beta chains from one sample sequenced in a study of blood T cells in healthy people across ages. The use of a sample-barcoded 5' primer and a J-beta primer mix characterized a second PCR of about 6 to 11 cycles. TCRdb re-called the 5' RACE reads through MiXCR, storing one row per CDR3 protein. The repertoire holds about 800,000 distinct CDR3 sequences, around 25% seen once, with around 3.6% in the top ten. In addition, the sample was reused for a study of T cells of mothers and their children.

Sequencing input: blood. Receptor source: a boy younger than 18 in good health.

Here the CDR3 reads CASSLGGTVSNYGYTF. CDR3 sequence (DNA): TGTGCCAGCAGTTTAGGGGGGACAGTGTCTAACTATGGCTACACCTTC. This chain uses TRBV12-3 or TRBV12-4 with TRBJ1-2; the match to TRBD1 covers 7 bases. With 1 base clipped from V and 0 bases from J, the junction kept 5 bases outside the gene matches. The CDR3 loop spans 16 amino acids.

In its sample, this clonotype was seen a few times. J is TRBJ1-4 and V is TRBV28; TRBD1 is a possible D gene (6 bases). The CDR3 contains 14 residues. Trimming took off 9 bases at V and 5 bases at J, with 16 bases between the two ends. Germline V CDR1 and CDR2: MDHEN, SYDVKM. The CDR3 sequence: CASNKQGGNEKLFF. CDR3 coding DNA: TGTGCCAGTAATAAACAGGGAGGGAATGAAAAACTGTTTTTT.

The genes are TRBV9 and TRBJ2-5; D call uncertain. The CDR3 is 14 amino acids. Between the trimmed V and J ends, which lost 3 bases and 2 bases, there was a span of 11 bases. CDR1 SGDLS and CDR2 YYNGEE come from the germline V gene. The CDR3 here is CASSDGLPQETQYF. The CDR3 bases are TGTGCCAGCAGCGACGGTCTCCCACAAGAGACCCAGTACTTC.

This clonotype was recorded a few times. CDR3: CASVAASGNTIYF. CDR3 nucleotides: TGTGCCAGCGTGGCGGCCTCTGGAAACACCATATATTTT. V usage is TRBV6-5 and J usage is TRBJ1-3, with D hard to call. There are 13 residues in the CDR3. Per the germline V gene, CDR1 is MNHEY and CDR2 is SVGAGI. V gave up 8 bases and J gave up 0 bases, with 8 bases separating them.

This clonotype was observed a few times. The chain employs TRBV27 and TRBJ2-5; perhaps TRBD2 as D (7 bases). Trimming took off 4 bases at V and 5 bases at J, with 20 bases between the two ends. Germline V lookup: CDR1 MNHEY, CDR2 SMNVEV (reference sequence). This CDR3 contains 16 residues. CDR3 bases: TGTGCCAGCAGTTGGGGGGCTGGGGGGGGTCGGGAGACCCAGTACTTC. Its protein is CASSWGAGGGRETQYF.

The chain has TRBV20-1 and TRBJ1-2, with TRBD1 matching over 10 bases. The CDR3 is made up of 14 amino acids. V lost 0 bases and J lost 4; bases outside the gene matches: 2. Germline V gene lookup returns CDR1 DFQATT and CDR2 SNEGSKA (reference sequence). The CDR3 DNA reads as TGCAGTGCTAGAGAGGGACAGGGGCTCTATGGCTACACCTTC. It yields the protein CSAREGQGLYGYTF.

Here the CDR3 reads CASSLGVGAYGYTF. The DNA of the CDR3 is TGCGCCAGCAGCTTGGGAGTAGGGGCGTATGGCTACACCTTC. The chain uses TRBV5-1 and TRBJ1-2, with D perhaps matching TRBD1 (5 bases). This CDR3 has 14 residues. V was shortened by 0 bases and J by 5 bases, with 11 bases between the two germline ends. Germline V gene sequence: CDR1 SGHRS, CDR2 YFSETQ.

As for this clonotype: Since the CDR3 does not end with the conserved phenylalanine or tryptophan, this likely comes from a read error. The chain uses TRBV7-2 and TRBJ2-7, with D tentatively TRBD1 (5 bases). CDR1 is SGHTA, CDR2 FQGNSA, per germline. Trimming shortened V by 5 bases and J by 2 bases, and 13 bases separated the two germline ends. This CDR3 contains 14 residues. The CDR3 loop reads CASSGYQGPYEQYL. CDR3 DNA: TGTGCCAGCAGCGGATACCAGGGTCCCTACGAGCAGTACCTC.

Only a few counts were recorded for this clonotype. This chain connects TRBV9 to TRBJ2-5; D gene unclear. The CDR3 extends over 13 amino acids. Germline lookup yields CDR1 SGDLS and CDR2 YYNGEE. Between the trimmed V and J ends, which lost 0 bases and 4 bases, there was a span of 7 bases. The CDR3 spells CASSVDSAETQYF. The CDR3 DNA sequence: TGTGCCAGCAGCGTAGACAGCGCAGAGACCCAGTACTTC.